A single sample is the source of the 4 T cell receptor beta chains below, sequenced in a study of cytomegalovirus exposure and HLA in healthy donors. Primers for the PCR totalled 60 Vbeta and 13 Jbeta. The data were produced by immunoSEQ multiplex PCR, yet TCRdb's version contains in-frame clones alone and is incomplete. The sample consists of 62,000 or so clones, 87% of them appearing once. Sequencing was done on a sample of PBMCs. The receptors come from a man aged 18 to 29 in good health and CMV-seronegative.

This chain joins TRBV11-2 and TRBJ1-2; 7 nucleotides match TRBD1. Germline CDR1 is SGHAT and CDR2 is FQNNGV. After removal of 4 bases from V and 5 bases from J, the junction contained 10 bases not matched to a gene. CDR3 size: 15 residues. CDR3 sequence: CASSSTKDRLYGYTF. The CDR3 nucleotides read TGTGCCAGCAGCTCCACCAAGGACAGGTTGTATGGCTACACCTTC.

This rearrangement joins TRBV2 to TRBJ2-3; 8 positions agree with TRBD2. The CDR3 consists of 14 residues. With V trimmed by 8 bases and J by 1 base, 5 bases remained unmatched. From germline, CDR1 is SNHLY and CDR2 FYNNEI. CDR3 sequence: CASQTAGGTDTQYF. The CDR3 nucleotides read TGTGCCAGCCAGACAGCGGGGGGCACAGATACGCAGTATTTT.

The J gene is TRBJ1-2, the V gene TRBV30, with D possibly matching TRBD1 (5 bases). Germline-derived CDR1 and CDR2 are GTSNPN and SVGIG (reference sequence). The ends were cut back, 0 bases at V and 4 bases at J, with 15 bases in the middle. This CDR3 comprises 15 residues. The CDR3 DNA follows: TGTGCCTGGAGTGTACCTGAAAGGGGCCTCTATGGCTACACCTTC. As protein: CAWSVPERGLYGYTF.

The J gene is TRBJ2-5, the V gene TRBV10-3; D unclear. The CDR3 runs 13 residues. CDR1 ENHRY and CDR2 SYGVKD come from the germline V gene. V was pared by 7 bases and J by 5 bases, with 14 bases between. In DNA, the CDR3 is TGTGCCATCACCTTGACCCCCGGGGAGACCCAGTACTTC. This codes for CAITLTPGETQYF.